Each of the 27 T cell receptor beta chains below was sequenced from the same sample in a study of blood T cell repertoires in COVID-19. TCRdb's copy holds only in-frame clones and misses some; the assay was immunoSEQ multiplex PCR. The sample includes more than 90,000 clones, 70% to 90% of them seen just once. The source material was peripheral blood. These receptor sequences come from a woman aged 25-40 years with acute or convalescent COVID-19.

This clone was seen just once. The CDR3 nucleotides read TGCGCCAGCAGCCAAGTAGGGGATTCTGGAAACACCATATATTTT. Protein product: CASSQVGDSGNTIYF. The chain links TRBV4-1 to TRBJ1-3; TRBD1 is a possible D gene (5 bases). The CDR3 has 15 amino acids. Germline values: CDR1 MGHRA, CDR2 YSYEKL. V was cut by 1 base and J by 1 base, with 8 bases left in between.

The chain joins TRBV21-1 to TRBJ1-3; TRBD1 is the table's D call, not checked against the DNA. TRBV21-1 is termed a pseudogene. There are 15 residues in the CDR3. CDR3 bases: TGTGCCAGCAGCAATCACAGTGACTCTGGAAACACCATATATTTT. This sequence encodes CASSNHSDSGNTIYF.

This chain connects TRBV5-5 to TRBJ1-1, with a weak D call TRBD1 (5 bases). The CDR3 is 16 amino acids. Germline CDR1 is SGHKS and CDR2 is YYEKEE (reference sequence). Trimming pared 1 base from V and 6 bases from J, leaving 19 bases between. CDR3 loop: CASSLPDSGKQAEAFF. The CDR3 nucleotides are TGTGCCAGCAGCTTGCCCGACAGTGGCAAGCAGGCTGAAGCTTTCTTT.

The chain uses TRBV28 and TRBJ1-2; D gene uncertain. The V and J ends lost 2 bases and 5 bases respectively, with 12 bases between them. In germline, CDR1 is MDHEN, CDR2 SYDVKM. This CDR3 is built from 14 residues. CDR3 nucleotides: TGTGCCAGCAGTTTAATGCTGAAGCCTTATGGCTACACCTTC. Its translation: CASSLMLKPYGYTF.

This clone was seen just once. The chain recombines TRBV28 with TRBJ1-2, with D hard to call. The CDR3 length is 12 residues. The germline V gene encodes CDR1 MDHEN and CDR2 SYDVKM. Trimming removed 7 bases from V and 1 base from J, with 7 bases in between. DNA of the CDR3: TGTGCCAGCACGGAGATTAACTATGGCTACACCTTC. It encodes CASTEINYGYTF.

This clone occurred a few times. The chain combines TRBV5-5 with TRBJ2-1, with 7 positions matching TRBD1. The length of the CDR3 is 15 residues. Germline values: CDR1 SGHKS, CDR2 YYEKEE (reference sequence). The junction had 10 bases not matched to a gene; V was cut back by 4 bases and J by 6 bases. The CDR3 is CASSGRQGIGNEQFF. The CDR3 nucleotides read TGTGCCAGCAGCGGGAGACAGGGAATAGGCAATGAGCAGTTCTTC.

The CDR3 spells CASSPSPRQEWTEAFF. The CDR3 bases are TGTGCCAGCAGCCCCAGTCCGAGACAGGAGTGGACTGAAGCTTTCTTT. This chain connects TRBV9 to TRBJ1-1; D possibly corresponds to TRBD1 (6 bases). The ends were cut back, 4 bases at V and 5 bases at J, with 21 bases in the middle. Per germline, CDR1 SGDLS and CDR2 YYNGEE. This CDR3 is built from 16 residues.

The chain joins TRBV4-1 to TRBJ1-2; TRBD1 agrees at 8 bases. Germline V gives CDR1 MGHRA, CDR2 YSYEKL. J gave up 3 bases and V 4 bases, and 7 bases lay outside the gene matches. This CDR3 has 15 amino acids. The CDR3 region has the DNA TGCGCCAGCAGCCCCCGGACAGGGAACCACTATGGCTACACCTTC. This translates into CASSPRTGNHYGYTF.

V is TRBV23-1 and J is TRBJ1-5; maybe TRBD1 (5 bases). TRBV23-1 belongs to the ORF category, with a function that is uncertain. The CDR3 has 17 amino acids. Trimming left V 4 bases short and J 0 bases short, with 16 bases between. The CDR3 nucleotides read TGCGCCAGCAGTCGAGAAGGGGTCGGTCATAGCAATCAGCCCCAGCATTTT. It specifies CASSREGVGHSNQPQHF.

This clone came up once. The J gene is TRBJ2-7, the V gene TRBV5-6; TRBD1 matches at 7 bases. In germline, CDR1 is SGHDT, CDR2 YYEEEE. This CDR3 is 15 amino acids long. The trim removed 3 bases at V and 2 bases at J, leaving 8 bases unmatched. The CDR3 DNA reads TGTGCCAGCAGCTACGCCGACAGGGCCCCCTACGAGCAGTACTTC. Its protein is CASSYADRAPYEQYF.

The rearrangement joins TRBV6-5 to TRBJ2-1; 13 bases match TRBD2. This CDR3 contains 14 residues. Germline V CDR1 and CDR2: MNHEY, SVGAGI. V was pared by 6 bases and J by 9 bases, with 5 bases of the junction left unmatched. CDR3 loop: CASSGLAGAGEQFF. CDR3 DNA: TGTGCCAGCAGCGGACTAGCGGGGGCGGGTGAGCAGTTCTTC.

V and J are TRBV5-1 and TRBJ1-1, with 7 bases fitting TRBD1. V was clipped by 4 bases and J by 7 bases; unmatched bases: 10. This CDR3 is 14 amino acids long. Germline V lookup: CDR1 SGHRS, CDR2 YFSETQ. DNA of the CDR3: TGCGCCAGCAGCCGTCAACAGGGGTCCGGTGAAGCTTTCTTT. Protein sequence: CASSRQQGSGEAFF.

Here the CDR3 DNA reads TGTGCCAGTACCCTGGCGGCGGCTTTGAACACTGAAGCTTTCTTT. The encoded protein is CASTLAAALNTEAFF. V gene TRBV19 combines with J gene TRBJ1-1; D is uncertain. Germline CDR1 and CDR2: LNHDA and SQIVND (reference sequence). V lost 7 bases and J 0 bases, leaving 15 bases between the germline ends. The CDR3 extends over 15 amino acids. The whole variable domain, remainder taken from reference TRBV19 and TRBJ1-1, is DGGITQSPKYLFRKEGQNVTLSCEQNLNHDAMYWYRQDPGQGLRLIYYSQIVNDFQKGDIAEGYSVSREKKESFPLTVTSAQKNPTAFYLCASTLAAALNTEAFFGQGTRLTVV.

J is TRBJ2-2 and V is TRBV2, with TRBD1 identical over 7 bases. After removal of 8 bases from V and 2 bases from J, the junction contained 5 bases not matched to a gene. This CDR3 has 14 residues. Looked up from germline, CDR1 is SNHLY and CDR2 is FYNNEI. CDR3 loop: CASSGTENTGELFF. DNA for the CDR3: TGTGCCAGCTCTGGGACAGAAAACACCGGGGAGCTGTTTTTT.

The V and J genes are TRBV9 and TRBJ1-5, with TRBD1 as a possible D gene (6 bases). This CDR3 has 15 amino acids. Trimming removed 0 bases from V and 4 bases from J, with 11 bases in between. Germline CDR1 SGDLS, CDR2 YYNGEE. The CDR3 bases are TGTGCCAGCAGCGTAGGGGCAGGGGTAAATCAGCCCCAGCATTTT. Its translation is CASSVGAGVNQPQHF. Using reference TRBV9 and TRBJ1-5 for the parts outside the CDR3, the full variable domain is DSGVTQTPKHLITATGQRVTLRCSPRSGDLSVYWYQQSLDQGLQFLIQYYNGEERAKGNILERFSAQQFPDLHSELNLSSLELGDSALYFCASSVGAGVNQPQHFGDGTRLSIL.

This chain links TRBV13 with TRBJ2-1, with a possible D match to TRBD1 (6 bases). The germline V gene has CDR1 PRHDT and CDR2 FYEKMQ (reference sequence). The CDR3 length is 17 residues. Trimming stripped 3 bases from V and 0 bases from J, with 15 bases between. The CDR3 coding sequence is TGTGCCAGCAGCTTTACATTACAGGGATTCTCCTACAATGAGCAGTTCTTC. As protein: CASSFTLQGFSYNEQFF.

This clone was seen just once. The V and J genes are TRBV10-2 and TRBJ2-1, with D possibly matching TRBD2 (5 bases). V was shortened by 4 bases and J by 6 bases, with 16 bases between the two germline ends. The CDR3 loop spans 15 amino acids. The germline gives CDR1 WSHSY, CDR2 SAAADI. The CDR3 bases are TGCGCCAGCAGTGTTGTCGCGGACTCCCCCAATGAGCAGTTCTTC. It encodes CASSVVADSPNEQFF.

This chain connects TRBV11-2 to TRBJ1-2; 7 positions match TRBD1. The CDR3 contains 15 residues. The junction had 9 bases not matched to a gene; V was cut back by 5 bases and J by 3 bases. Germline loops: CDR1 SGHAT, CDR2 FQNNGV. The CDR3 DNA is TGTGCCAGCAGCCGGGACAGACAATCGGACTATGGCTACACCTTC. Its translation: CASSRDRQSDYGYTF. The full variable domain, with the rest looked up from reference TRBV11-2 and TRBJ1-2, is EAGVAQSPRYKIIEKRQSVAFWCNPISGHATLYWYQQILGQGPKLLIQFQNNGVVDDSQLPKDRFSAERLKGVDSTLKIQPAKLEDSAVYLCASSRDRQSDYGYTFGSGTRLTVV.

The chain combines TRBV27 with TRBJ1-2; D possibly corresponds to TRBD1 (6 bases). V lost 3 bases and J 8 bases, leaving 16 bases between the germline ends. CDR1 is MNHEY and CDR2 is SMNVEV in the germline V gene (reference sequence). The CDR3 spans 14 residues. This chain's CDR3 is CASSLKGTNWGYTF. In nucleotides, the CDR3 is TGTGCCAGCAGTTTGAAAGGGACAAATTGGGGCTACACCTTC.

The chain carries TRBV6-5 and TRBJ1-4, with 7 bases identical to TRBD1. The CDR3 totals 16 residues. CDR1 and CDR2 (germline): MNHEY, SVGAGI. Trimming removed 0 bases from V and 5 bases from J; junction bases left unmatched: 6. The DNA for the CDR3 is TGTGCCAGCAGTTACTCGAAACGCAGGGGGAATGAAAAACTGTTTTTT. Its protein is CASSYSKRRGNEKLFF.

V gene TRBV29-1 combines with J gene TRBJ1-1, with a possible D match to TRBD1 (5 bases). Trimming removed 7 bases at V and 0 bases at J, with 9 bases between. CDR3 length: 12 residues. Germline assignment: CDR1 SQVTM and CDR2 ANQGSEA. Here the CDR3 reads CSGRDLNTEAFF. In DNA form, the CDR3 reads TGCAGCGGCCGGGACTTGAACACTGAAGCTTTCTTT. The variable domain in full, completed from reference TRBV29-1 and TRBJ1-1, reads SAVISQKPSRDICQRGTSLTIQCQVDSQVTMMFWYRQQPGQSLTLIATANQGSEATYESGFVIDKFPISRPNLTFSTLTVSNMSPEDSSIYLCSGRDLNTEAFFGQGTRLTVV.

The chain is built from TRBV5-1 and TRBJ1-3, with D tentatively TRBD1 (6 bases). V was clipped by 0 bases and J by 3 bases, with 7 bases between them. This CDR3 is 14 amino acids long. Germline V gene sequence: CDR1 SGHRS, CDR2 YFSETQ. CDR3 residues: CASSLGTDGNTIYF. DNA for the CDR3: TGCGCCAGCAGCTTGGGGACAGATGGAAACACCATATATTTT.

The chain combines TRBV4-1 with TRBJ2-7, with 9 bases fitting TRBD2. This CDR3 spans 17 amino acids. Trimming removed 0 bases from V and 2 bases from J; junction bases left unmatched: 8. Germline CDR1 MGHRA, CDR2 YSYEKL. The CDR3 here is CASSQEASGGTPYEQYF. The CDR3 DNA is TGCGCCAGCAGCCAAGAAGCCAGCGGGGGGACCCCCTACGAGCAGTACTTC.

The gene calls are TRBV5-4 and TRBJ2-3; 8 positions match TRBD1. Germline CDR1 is SGHNT and CDR2 is YYREEE (reference sequence). The V segment lost 1 base and the J segment 3 bases; nucleotides outside the gene matches: 4. The CDR3 sequence is 15 residues long. This chain's CDR3 is CASSLSRTGTDTQYF. CDR3 bases: TGTGCCAGCAGCTTGTCCCGGACAGGGACAGATACGCAGTATTTT.

The chain has TRBV28 and TRBJ1-1; 9 bases align to TRBD1. The CDR3 is 18 amino acids. Germline assignment: CDR1 MDHEN and CDR2 SYDVKM. The V gene end was trimmed by 2 bases and the J gene end by 1 base; junction bases not matched to a gene: 11. CDR3 coding DNA: TGTGCCAGCAGTTTAACGCGACAGGGGGTTAAGGCGAACACTGAAGCTTTCTTT. As protein: CASSLTRQGVKANTEAFF.

CDR3 region: CASSSERSGNTIYF. The CDR3 DNA sequence: TGTGCCAGCAGTTCCGAGAGGTCTGGAAACACCATATATTTT. The rearrangement links TRBV27 to TRBJ1-3; D is unresolved. Trimming removed 4 bases at V and 1 base at J, with 8 bases between. The CDR3 is 14 amino acids. Germline CDR1 MNHEY, CDR2 SMNVEV (reference sequence).

In the case of this clone: Other DNA sequences within the sample encode an identical CDR3. The rearrangement joins TRBV7-9 to TRBJ2-7; 7 bases are a match to TRBD1. V dropped 4 bases and J dropped 1; count of bases not matched to a gene: 7. From germline, CDR1 is SEHNR and CDR2 FQNEAQ (reference sequence). This CDR3 is 15 amino acids long. The CDR3 bases are TGTGCCAGCAGCTACGACAGGGTTGGGTCCTACGAGCAGTACTTC. Translated, it gives CASSYDRVGSYEQYF. Full variable domain (outside the CDR3, taken from reference TRBV7-9 and TRBJ2-7): DTGVSQNPRHKITKRGQNVTFRCDPISEHNRLYWYRQTLGQGPEFLTYFQNEAQLEKSRLLSDRFSAERPKGSFSTLEIQRTEQGDSAMYLCASSYDRVGSYEQYFGPGTRLTVT.